Reported below is one TCR beta chain. The antigen remains unidentified. The data originate from a study of cytomegalovirus exposure and HLA in healthy donors. Whole-study context: Among the approximately 400 donors who were genotyped, about 79% fell in the genetic ancestry cluster that is associated with self-reported Caucasian donors. The study's findings and limits: Later on, a genetic analysis was performed. It linked a missense variant in DCLRE1C with V- and J-gene trimming of TCR beta. Most observed TCR sequences were rare, whereas some public TCRs were detected in many donors.

The PCR was carried out with 60 Vbeta primers and 13 Jbeta primers. Data came from immunoSEQ multiplex PCR; TCRdb stores just in-frame clones and leaves some out. The sample yields over 85,000 clones, around 77% seen once. This TCR derives from a female donor in good health and CMV-seronegative. Sequenced sample: PBMCs.

CDR3 sequence: CASSSGQGARYYGYTF. Written as DNA, the CDR3 is TGTGCCAGCAGTTCGGGACAGGGGGCGAGGTACTATGGCTACACCTTC. V is TRBV27 and J is TRBJ1-2, with 12 positions matching TRBD1. Trimming took 4 bases from V and 3 from J; bases not matched to a gene: 6. The CDR3 consists of 16 residues. Germline V gene lookup returns CDR1 MNHEY and CDR2 SMNVEV (reference sequence).